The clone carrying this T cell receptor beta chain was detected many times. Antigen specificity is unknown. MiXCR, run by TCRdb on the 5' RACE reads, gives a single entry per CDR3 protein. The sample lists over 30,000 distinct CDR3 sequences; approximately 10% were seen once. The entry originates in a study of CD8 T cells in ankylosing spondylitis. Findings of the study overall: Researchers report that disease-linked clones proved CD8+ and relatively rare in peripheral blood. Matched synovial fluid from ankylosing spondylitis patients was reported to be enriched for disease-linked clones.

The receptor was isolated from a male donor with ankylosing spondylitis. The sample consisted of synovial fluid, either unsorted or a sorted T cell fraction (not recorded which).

The CDR3, as DNA: TGTGCCAGCAGCTACTCGCTGAACACTGAAGCTTTCTTT. Translation gives CASSYSLNTEAFF. J is TRBJ1-1 and V is TRBV7-2; D is undetermined. There are 13 residues in the CDR3. Trimming took off 4 bases at V and 0 bases at J, with 6 bases between the two ends. Germline values: CDR1 SGHTA, CDR2 FQGNSA.